This TCR beta chain was documented in a study of early T cells in non-severe SARS-CoV-2 infection. Study at large: Bulk RNA from unsorted whole blood was sequenced; chains were unpaired. The study's findings and limits: Database matching using VDJdb favored anti-spike CD8 responses, with private and CD4 specificities left missing.

This clonotype came up a few times. The antigen remains unidentified. This CDR3 spans 14 amino acids. Losses at the gene ends were 6 bases for V and 2 bases for J; bases not matched to a gene: 5. CDR1 is SQVTM and CDR2 is ANQGSEA in the germline V gene. Individual cDNA molecules each received unique molecular identifiers attached to them. TCRdb re-called the 5' RACE reads through MiXCR, storing one row per CDR3 protein. The table records 70,000 or so distinct CDR3 sequences, under 15% of them present only once. This chain uses TRBV29-1 with TRBJ2-3; 10 bases map to TRBD1. This clonotype originated in an adult who was a healthcare worker with PCR-confirmed SARS-CoV-2 infection or an uninfected control (not recorded which). The sequenced sample was whole blood. CDR3 nucleotides: TGCAGCGTCTCCGGGACAGGGGCCACAGATACGCAGTATTTT. This codes for CSVSGTGATDTQYF.